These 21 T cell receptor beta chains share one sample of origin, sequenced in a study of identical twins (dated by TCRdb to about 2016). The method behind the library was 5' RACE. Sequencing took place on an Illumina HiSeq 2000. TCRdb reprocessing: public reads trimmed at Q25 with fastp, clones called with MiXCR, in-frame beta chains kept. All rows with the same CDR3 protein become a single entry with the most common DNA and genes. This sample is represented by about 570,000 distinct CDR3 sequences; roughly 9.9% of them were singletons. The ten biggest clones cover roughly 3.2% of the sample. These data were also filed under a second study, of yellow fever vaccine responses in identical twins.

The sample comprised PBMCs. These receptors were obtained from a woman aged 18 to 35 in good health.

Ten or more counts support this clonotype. In nucleotides, the CDR3 is TGTGCCACCAGCAGAGAAGATAGCGGGAGGTACGAGCAGTACTTC. Protein sequence: CATSREDSGRYEQYF. The chain couples TRBV15 to TRBJ2-7, with 10 bases identical to TRBD2. CDR1 is LNHNV, CDR2 YYDKDF, per germline (reference sequence). The CDR3 has 15 amino acids. The J segment lost 4 bases and the V segment lost 0 bases, leaving 3 bases of the junction unmatched.

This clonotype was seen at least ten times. The CDR3 bases are TGCGCCAGCAGCCTCAGGACTAGCGGGGGCCCCACAGATACGCAGTATTTT. Residues: CASSLRTSGGPTDTQYF. The V call is TRBV5-1, the J call TRBJ2-3, with 13 bases identical to TRBD2. The ends lost 4 bases at V and 2 bases at J; junction bases unmatched: 7. The V gene's germline CDR1 is SGHRS and CDR2 YFSETQ. This CDR3 contains 17 residues. The variable domain in full, completed from reference TRBV5-1 and TRBJ2-3, reads KAGVTQTPRYLIKTRGQQVTLSCSPISGHRSVSWYQQTPGQGLQFLFEYFSETQRNKGNFPGRFSGRQFSNSRSEMNVSTLELGDSALYLCASSLRTSGGPTDTQYFGPGTRLTVL.

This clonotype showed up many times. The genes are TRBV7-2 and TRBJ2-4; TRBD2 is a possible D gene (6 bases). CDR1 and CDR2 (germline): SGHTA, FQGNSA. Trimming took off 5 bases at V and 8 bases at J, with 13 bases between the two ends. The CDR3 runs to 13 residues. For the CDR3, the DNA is TGTGCCAGCAGCCGTCGACTAGTTGACATTCAGTACTTC. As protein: CASSRRLVDIQYF. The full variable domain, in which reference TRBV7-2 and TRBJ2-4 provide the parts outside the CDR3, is GAGVSQSPSNKVTEKGKDVELRCDPISGHTALYWYRQSLGQGLEFLIYFQGNSAPDKSGLPSDRFSAERTGGSVSTLTIQRTQQEDSAVYLCASSRRLVDIQYFGAGTRLSVL.

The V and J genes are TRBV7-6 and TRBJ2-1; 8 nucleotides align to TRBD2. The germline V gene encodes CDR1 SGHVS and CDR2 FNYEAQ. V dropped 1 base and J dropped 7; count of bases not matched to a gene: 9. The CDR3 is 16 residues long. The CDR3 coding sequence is TGTGCCAGCAGCTTAGTTCGGGCGGGAGGCGGTAATGAGCAGTTCTTC. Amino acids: CASSLVRAGGGNEQFF.

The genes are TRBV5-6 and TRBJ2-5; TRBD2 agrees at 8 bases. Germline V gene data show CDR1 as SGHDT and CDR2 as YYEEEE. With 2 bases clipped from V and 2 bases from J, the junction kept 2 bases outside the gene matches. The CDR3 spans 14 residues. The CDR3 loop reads CASSLLADQETQYF. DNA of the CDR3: TGTGCCAGCAGCTTACTAGCGGATCAAGAGACCCAGTACTTC.

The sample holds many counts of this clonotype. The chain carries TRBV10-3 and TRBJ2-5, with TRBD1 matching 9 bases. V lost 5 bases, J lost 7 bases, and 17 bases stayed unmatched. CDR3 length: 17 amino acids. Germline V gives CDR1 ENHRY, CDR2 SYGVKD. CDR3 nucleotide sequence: TGTGCCATCAGTTCCATCCCCCCGGGACAGGGTTTGGGGACCCAGTACTTC. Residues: CAISSIPPGQGLGTQYF.

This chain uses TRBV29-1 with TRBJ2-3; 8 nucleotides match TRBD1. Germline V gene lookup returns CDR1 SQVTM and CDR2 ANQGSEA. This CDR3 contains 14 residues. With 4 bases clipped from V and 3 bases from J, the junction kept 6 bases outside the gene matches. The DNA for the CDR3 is TGCAGCGTTGCGCGGACAGGGTCAACAGATACGCAGTATTTT. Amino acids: CSVARTGSTDTQYF.

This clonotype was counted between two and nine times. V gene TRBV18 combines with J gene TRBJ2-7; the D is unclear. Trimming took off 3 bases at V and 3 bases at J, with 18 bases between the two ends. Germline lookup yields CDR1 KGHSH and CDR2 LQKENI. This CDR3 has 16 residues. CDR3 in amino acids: CASSPIFGPSHYEQYF. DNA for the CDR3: TGTGCCAGCTCACCCATATTCGGACCATCCCACTACGAGCAGTACTTC. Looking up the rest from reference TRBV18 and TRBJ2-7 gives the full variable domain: NAGVMQNPRHLVRRRGQEARLRCSPMKGHSHVYWYRQLPEEGLKFMVYLQKENIIDESGMPKERFSAEFPKEGPSILRIQQVVRGDSAAYFCASSPIFGPSHYEQYFGPGTRLTVT.

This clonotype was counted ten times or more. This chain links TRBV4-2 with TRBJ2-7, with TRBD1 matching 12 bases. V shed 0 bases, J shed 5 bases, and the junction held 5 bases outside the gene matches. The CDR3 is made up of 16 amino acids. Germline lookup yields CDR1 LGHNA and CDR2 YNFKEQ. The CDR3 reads CASSQDAGTGGHEQYF. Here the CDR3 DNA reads TGTGCCAGCAGCCAAGACGCCGGGACAGGGGGCCACGAGCAGTACTTC.

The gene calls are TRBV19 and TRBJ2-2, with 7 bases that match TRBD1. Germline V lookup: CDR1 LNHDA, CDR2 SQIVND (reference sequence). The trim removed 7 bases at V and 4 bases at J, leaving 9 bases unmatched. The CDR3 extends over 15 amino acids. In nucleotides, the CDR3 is TGTGCCAGTACCCGACAGGGCGTAAGCACCGGGGAGCTGTTTTTT. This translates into CASTRQGVSTGELFF. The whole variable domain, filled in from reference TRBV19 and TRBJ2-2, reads DGGITQSPKYLFRKEGQNVTLSCEQNLNHDAMYWYRQDPGQGLRLIYYSQIVNDFQKGDIAEGYSVSREKKESFPLTVTSAQKNPTAFYLCASTRQGVSTGELFFGEGSRLTVL.

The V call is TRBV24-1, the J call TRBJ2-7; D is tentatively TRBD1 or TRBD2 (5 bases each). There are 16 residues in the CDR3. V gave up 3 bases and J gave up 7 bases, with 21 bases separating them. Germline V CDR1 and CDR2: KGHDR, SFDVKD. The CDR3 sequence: CATSDNPRRGLLEQYF. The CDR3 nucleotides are TGTGCCACCAGTGATAATCCGCGACGGGGCCTCTTGGAGCAGTACTTC.

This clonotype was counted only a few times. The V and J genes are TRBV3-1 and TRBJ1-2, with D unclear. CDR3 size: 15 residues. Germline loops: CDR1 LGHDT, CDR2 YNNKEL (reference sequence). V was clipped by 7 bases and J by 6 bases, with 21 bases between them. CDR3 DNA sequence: TGTGCCAGCATGGGTGCAGAACGCCCTGAGAATGGCTACACCTTC. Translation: CASMGAERPENGYTF.

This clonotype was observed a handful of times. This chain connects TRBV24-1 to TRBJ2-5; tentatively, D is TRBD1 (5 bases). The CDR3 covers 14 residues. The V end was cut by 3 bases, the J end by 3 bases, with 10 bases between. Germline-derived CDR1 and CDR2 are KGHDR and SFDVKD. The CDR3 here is CATSDPETEETQYF. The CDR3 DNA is TGTGCCACCAGTGATCCCGAGACAGAAGAGACCCAGTACTTC.

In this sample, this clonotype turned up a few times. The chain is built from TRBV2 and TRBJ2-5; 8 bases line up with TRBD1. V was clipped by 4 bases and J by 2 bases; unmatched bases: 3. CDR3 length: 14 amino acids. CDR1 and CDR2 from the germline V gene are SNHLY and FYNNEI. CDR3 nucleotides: TGTGCCAGCAGTGGAGACAGGGGTCAAGAGACCCAGTACTTC. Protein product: CASSGDRGQETQYF. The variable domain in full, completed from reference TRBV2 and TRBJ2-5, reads EPEVTQTPSHQVTQMGQEVILRCVPISNHLYFYWYRQILGQKVEFLVSFYNNEISEKSEIFDDQFSVERPDGSNFTLKIRSTKLEDSAMYFCASSGDRGQETQYFGPGTRLLVL.

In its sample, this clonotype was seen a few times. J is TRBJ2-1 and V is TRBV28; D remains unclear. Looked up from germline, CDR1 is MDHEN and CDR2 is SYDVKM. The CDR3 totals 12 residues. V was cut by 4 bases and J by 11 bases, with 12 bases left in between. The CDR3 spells CASSSPPGQQFF. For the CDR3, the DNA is TGTGCCAGCAGTTCACCCCCCGGGCAGCAGTTCTTC. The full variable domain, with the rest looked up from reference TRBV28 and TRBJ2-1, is DVKVTQSSRYLVKRTGEKVFLECVQDMDHENMFWYRQDPGLGLRLIYFSYDVKMKEKGDIPEGYSVSREKKERFSLILESASTNQTSMYLCASSSPPGQQFFGPGTRLTVL.

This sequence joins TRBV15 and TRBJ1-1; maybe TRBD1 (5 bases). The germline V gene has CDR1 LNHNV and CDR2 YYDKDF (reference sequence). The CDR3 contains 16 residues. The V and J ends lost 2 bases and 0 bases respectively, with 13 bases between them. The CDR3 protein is CATSRPDRGMNTEAFF. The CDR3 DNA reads TGTGCCACCAGCAGACCTGATAGGGGTATGAACACTGAAGCTTTCTTT.

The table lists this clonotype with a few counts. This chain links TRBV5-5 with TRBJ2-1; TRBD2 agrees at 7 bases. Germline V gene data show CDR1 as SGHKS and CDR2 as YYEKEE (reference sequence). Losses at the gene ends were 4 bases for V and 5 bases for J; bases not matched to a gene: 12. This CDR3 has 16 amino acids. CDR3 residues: CASSALGGSFNNEQFF. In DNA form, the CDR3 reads TGTGCCAGCAGCGCCCTCGGCGGGAGTTTTAACAATGAGCAGTTCTTC.

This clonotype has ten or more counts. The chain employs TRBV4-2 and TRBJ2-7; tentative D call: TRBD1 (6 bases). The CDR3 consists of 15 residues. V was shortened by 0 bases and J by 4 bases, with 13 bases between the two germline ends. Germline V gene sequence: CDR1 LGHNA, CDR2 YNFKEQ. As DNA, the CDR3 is TGTGCCAGCAGCCAAGAAGTACAGGGAGCATACGAGCAGTACTTC. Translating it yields CASSQEVQGAYEQYF.

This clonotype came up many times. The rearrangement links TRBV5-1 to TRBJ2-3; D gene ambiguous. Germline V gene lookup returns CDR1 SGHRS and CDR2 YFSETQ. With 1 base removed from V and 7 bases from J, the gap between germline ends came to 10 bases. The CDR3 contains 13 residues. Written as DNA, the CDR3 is TGCGCCAGCAGCTTGATTCCTGGGTATACGCAGTATTTT. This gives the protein CASSLIPGYTQYF. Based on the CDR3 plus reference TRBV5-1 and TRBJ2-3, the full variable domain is KAGVTQTPRYLIKTRGQQVTLSCSPISGHRSVSWYQQTPGQGLQFLFEYFSETQRNKGNFPGRFSGRQFSNSRSEMNVSTLELGDSALYLCASSLIPGYTQYFGPGTRLTVL.

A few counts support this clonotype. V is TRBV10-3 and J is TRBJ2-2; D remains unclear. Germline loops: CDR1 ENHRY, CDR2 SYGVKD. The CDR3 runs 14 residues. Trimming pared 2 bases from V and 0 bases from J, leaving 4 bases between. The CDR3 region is CAISESPNTGELFF. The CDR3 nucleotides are TGTGCCATCAGTGAGAGCCCGAACACCGGGGAGCTGTTTTTT.

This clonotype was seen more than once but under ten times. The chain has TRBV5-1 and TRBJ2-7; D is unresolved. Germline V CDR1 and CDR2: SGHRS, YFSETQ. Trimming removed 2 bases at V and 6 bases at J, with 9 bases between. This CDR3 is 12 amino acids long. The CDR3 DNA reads TGCGCCAGCAGCTTCCCCAGCTTCGAGCAGTACTTC. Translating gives CASSFPSFEQYF.